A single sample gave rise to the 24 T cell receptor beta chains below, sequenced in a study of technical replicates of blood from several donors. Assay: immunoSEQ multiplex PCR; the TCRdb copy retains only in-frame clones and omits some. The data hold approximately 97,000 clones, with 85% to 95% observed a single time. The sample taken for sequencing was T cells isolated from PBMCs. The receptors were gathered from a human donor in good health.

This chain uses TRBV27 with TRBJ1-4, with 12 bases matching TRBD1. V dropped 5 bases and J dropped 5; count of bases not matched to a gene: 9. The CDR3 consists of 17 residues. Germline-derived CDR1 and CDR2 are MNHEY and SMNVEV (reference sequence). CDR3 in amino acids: CASSHQGQGAVNEKLFF. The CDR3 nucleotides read TGTGCCAGCAGTCACCAGGGACAGGGGGCGGTAAATGAAAAACTGTTTTTT. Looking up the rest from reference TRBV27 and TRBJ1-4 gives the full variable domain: EAQVTQNPRYLITVTGKKLTVTCSQNMNHEYMSWYRQDPGLGLRQIYYSMNVEVTDKGDVPEGYKVSRKEKRNFPLILESPSPNQTSLYFCASSHQGQGAVNEKLFFGSGTQLSVL.

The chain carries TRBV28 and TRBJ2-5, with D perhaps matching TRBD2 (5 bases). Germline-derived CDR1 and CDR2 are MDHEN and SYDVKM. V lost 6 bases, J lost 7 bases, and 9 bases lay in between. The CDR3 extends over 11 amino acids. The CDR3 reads CASSQSGTQYF. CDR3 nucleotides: TGTGCCAGCAGCCAGAGCGGGACCCAGTACTTC.

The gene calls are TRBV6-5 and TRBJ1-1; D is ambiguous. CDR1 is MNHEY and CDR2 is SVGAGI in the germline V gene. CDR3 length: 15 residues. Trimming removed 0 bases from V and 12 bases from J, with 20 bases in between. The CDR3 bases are TGTGCCAGCAGTTACTCGAAATATGGCGGCTCCGTGCCTTTCTTT. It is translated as CASSYSKYGGSVPFF.

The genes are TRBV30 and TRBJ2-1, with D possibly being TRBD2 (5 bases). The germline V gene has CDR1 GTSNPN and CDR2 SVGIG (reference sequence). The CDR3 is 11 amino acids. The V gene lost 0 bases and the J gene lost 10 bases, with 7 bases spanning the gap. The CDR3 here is CAWSVSGEQFF. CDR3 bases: TGTGCCTGGAGTGTGAGCGGCGAGCAGTTCTTC.

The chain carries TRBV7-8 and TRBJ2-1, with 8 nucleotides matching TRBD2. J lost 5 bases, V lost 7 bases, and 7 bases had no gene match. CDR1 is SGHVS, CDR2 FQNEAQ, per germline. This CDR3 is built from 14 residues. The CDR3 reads CASISGTSHNEQFF. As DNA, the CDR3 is TGTGCCAGCATTTCCGGGACTAGTCACAATGAGCAGTTCTTC.

The CDR3 nucleotides are TGTGCCAGCAGCTTAGACCGTGGGAGCCTGGAGCTGTTTTTT. Translating gives CASSLDRGSLELFF. J is TRBJ2-2 and V is TRBV7-2, with D maybe TRBD2 (5 bases). From germline, CDR1 is SGHTA and CDR2 FQGNSA. CDR3 size: 14 residues. Trimming took off 1 base at V and 10 bases at J, with 13 bases between the two ends.

CDR3 loop: CASSLEGQGQETQYF. CDR3 nucleotides: TGCGCCAGCAGCTTGGAGGGACAGGGACAAGAGACCCAGTACTTC. The chain combines TRBV5-1 with TRBJ2-5, with 9 bases that match TRBD1. There are 15 residues in the CDR3. Germline CDR1 is SGHRS and CDR2 is YFSETQ. The J segment lost 2 bases and the V segment lost 0 bases, leaving 2 bases of the junction unmatched.

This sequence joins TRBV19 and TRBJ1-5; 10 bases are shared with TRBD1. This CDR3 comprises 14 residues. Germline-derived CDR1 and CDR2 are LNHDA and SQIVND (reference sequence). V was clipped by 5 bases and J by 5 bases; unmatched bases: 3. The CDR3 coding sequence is TGTGCCAGTAGTGGGGGACAGGGGCATCAGCCCCAGCATTTT. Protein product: CASSGGQGHQPQHF.

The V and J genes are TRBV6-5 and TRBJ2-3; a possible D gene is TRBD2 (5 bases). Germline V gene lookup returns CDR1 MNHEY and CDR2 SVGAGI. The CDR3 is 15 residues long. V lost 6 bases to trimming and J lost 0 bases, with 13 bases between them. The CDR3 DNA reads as TGTGCCAGCAGCCCGAGCGGTGCTAGCACAGATACGCAGTATTTT. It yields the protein CASSPSGASTDTQYF.

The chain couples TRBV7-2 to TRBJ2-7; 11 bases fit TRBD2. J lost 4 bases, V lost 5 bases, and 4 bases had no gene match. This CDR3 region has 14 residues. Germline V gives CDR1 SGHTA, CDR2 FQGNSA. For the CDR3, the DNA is TGTGCCAGCAGCACTAGCGGGAGCGCTTACGAGCAGTACTTC. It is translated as CASSTSGSAYEQYF.

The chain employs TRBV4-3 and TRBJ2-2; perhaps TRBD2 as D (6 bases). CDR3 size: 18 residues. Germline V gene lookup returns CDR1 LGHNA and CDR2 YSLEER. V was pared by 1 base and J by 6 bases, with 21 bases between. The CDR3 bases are TGCGCCAGCAGCCAAGTTGTAGTCGCTAGCGTTGGCCCCGGGGAGCTGTTTTTT. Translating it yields CASSQVVVASVGPGELFF.

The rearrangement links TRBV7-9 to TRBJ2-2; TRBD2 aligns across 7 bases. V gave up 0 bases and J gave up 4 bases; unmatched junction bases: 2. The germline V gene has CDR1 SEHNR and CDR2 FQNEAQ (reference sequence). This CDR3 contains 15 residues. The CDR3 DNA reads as TGTGCCAGCAGCTTAGCACTAGCGCGCACCGGGGAGCTGTTTTTT. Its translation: CASSLALARTGELFF.

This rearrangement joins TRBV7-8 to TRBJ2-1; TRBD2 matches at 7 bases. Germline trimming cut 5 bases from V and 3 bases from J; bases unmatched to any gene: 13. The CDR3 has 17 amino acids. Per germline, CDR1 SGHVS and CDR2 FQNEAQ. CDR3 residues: CASSVDGLDPIYNEQFF. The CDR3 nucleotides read TGTGCCAGCAGCGTAGATGGACTAGATCCTATCTACAATGAGCAGTTCTTC.

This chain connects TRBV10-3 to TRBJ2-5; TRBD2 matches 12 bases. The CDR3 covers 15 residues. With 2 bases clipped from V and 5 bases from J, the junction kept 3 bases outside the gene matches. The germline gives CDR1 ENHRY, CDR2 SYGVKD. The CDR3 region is CAISEVLAGGETQYF. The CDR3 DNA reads TGTGCCATCAGTGAGGTTCTAGCGGGAGGGGAGACCCAGTACTTC.

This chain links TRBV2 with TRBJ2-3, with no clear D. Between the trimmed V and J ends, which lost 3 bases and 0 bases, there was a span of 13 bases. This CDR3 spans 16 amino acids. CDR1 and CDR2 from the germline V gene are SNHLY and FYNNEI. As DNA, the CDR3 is TGTGCCAGCAGTGACAACAGCCTATCTAGCACAGATACGCAGTATTTT. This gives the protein CASSDNSLSSTDTQYF.

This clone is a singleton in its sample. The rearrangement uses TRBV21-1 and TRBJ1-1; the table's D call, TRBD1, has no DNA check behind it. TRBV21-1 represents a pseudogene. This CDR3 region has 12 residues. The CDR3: CASYTGNTEAFF. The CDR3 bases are TGTGCCAGTTATACAGGGAACACTGAAGCTTTCTTT.

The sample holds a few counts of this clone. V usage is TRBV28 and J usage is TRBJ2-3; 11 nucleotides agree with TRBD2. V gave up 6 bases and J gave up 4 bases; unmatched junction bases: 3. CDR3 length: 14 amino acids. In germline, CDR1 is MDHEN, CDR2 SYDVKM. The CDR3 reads CASRTSGKSDTQYF. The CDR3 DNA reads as TGTGCCAGCAGGACTAGCGGGAAGTCAGATACGCAGTATTTT.

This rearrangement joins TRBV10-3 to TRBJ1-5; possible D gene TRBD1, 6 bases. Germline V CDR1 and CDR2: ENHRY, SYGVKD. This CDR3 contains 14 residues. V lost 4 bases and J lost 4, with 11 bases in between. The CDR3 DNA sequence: TGTGCCATCAGTGCCACAGGGACGAATCAGCCCCAGCATTTT. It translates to CAISATGTNQPQHF.

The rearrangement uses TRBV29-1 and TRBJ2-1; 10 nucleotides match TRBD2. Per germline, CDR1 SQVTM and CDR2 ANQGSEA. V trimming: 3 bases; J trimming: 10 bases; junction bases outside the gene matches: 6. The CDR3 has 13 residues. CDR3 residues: CSVDKTSGNEQFF. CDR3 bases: TGCAGCGTTGATAAAACTAGCGGGAACGAGCAGTTCTTC.

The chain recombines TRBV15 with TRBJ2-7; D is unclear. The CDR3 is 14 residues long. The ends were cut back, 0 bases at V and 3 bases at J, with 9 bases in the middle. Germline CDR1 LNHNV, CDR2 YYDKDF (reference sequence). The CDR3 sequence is CATSRDRQFYEQYF. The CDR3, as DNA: TGTGCCACCAGCAGAGATCGTCAGTTCTACGAGCAGTACTTC.

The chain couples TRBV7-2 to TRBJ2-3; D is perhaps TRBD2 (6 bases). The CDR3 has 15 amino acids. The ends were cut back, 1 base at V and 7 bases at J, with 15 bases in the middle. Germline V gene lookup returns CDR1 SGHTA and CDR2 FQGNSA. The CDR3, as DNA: TGTGCCAGCAGCTTAGTCGTCTCTGGCGGGAATACGCAGTATTTT. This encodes CASSLVVSGGNTQYF.

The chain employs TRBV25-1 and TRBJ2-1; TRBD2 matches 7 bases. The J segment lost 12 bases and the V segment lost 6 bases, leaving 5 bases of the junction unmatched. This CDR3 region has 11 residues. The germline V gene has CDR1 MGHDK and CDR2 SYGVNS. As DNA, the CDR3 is TGTGCCAGCAGCTCTGGGGGGGGGCAGTTCTTC. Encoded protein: CASSSGGGQFF.

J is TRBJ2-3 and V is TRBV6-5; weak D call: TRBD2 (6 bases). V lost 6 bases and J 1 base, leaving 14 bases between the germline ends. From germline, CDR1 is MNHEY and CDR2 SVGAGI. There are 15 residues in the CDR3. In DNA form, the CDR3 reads TGTGCCAGCAGGAGGTTAGCGGCCGGCACAGATACGCAGTATTTT. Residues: CASRRLAAGTDTQYF.

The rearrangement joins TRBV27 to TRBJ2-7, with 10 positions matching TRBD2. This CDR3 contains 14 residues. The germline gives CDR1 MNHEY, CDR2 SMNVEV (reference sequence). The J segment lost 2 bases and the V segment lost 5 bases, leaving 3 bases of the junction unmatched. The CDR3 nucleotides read TGTGCCAGCAGTGCAGCGGGAGGGCCCTACGAGCAGTACTTC. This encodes CASSAAGGPYEQYF.